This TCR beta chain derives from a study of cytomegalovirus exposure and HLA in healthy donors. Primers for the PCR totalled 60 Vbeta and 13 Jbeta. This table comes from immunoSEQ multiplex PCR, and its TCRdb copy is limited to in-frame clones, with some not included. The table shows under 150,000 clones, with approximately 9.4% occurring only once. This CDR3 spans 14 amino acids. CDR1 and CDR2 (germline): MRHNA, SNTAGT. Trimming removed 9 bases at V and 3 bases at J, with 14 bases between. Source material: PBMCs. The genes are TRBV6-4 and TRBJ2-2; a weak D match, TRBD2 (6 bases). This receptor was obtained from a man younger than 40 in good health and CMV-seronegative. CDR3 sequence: CASRRWRDTGELFF. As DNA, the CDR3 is TGTGCCAGTCGAAGGTGGAGGGACACCGGGGAGCTGTTTTTT.